This T cell receptor beta chain is drawn from a study of T cells in tuberculosis. For the study at large: The T cells targeted glucose monomycolate, a mycobacterial lipid, via CD1B.

Cells were sorted from thawed PBMC rested overnight and stained with GMM-loaded CD1B tetramer, viability dye and anti-CD3. The lipid loaded on the CD1B tetramers was C32 glucose monomycolate from Rhodococcus equi. CD14-expressing monocytes were removed from PBMC before cryopreservation and sorting. The assay was immunoSEQ multiplex PCR, and TCRdb's table has in-frame clones only and misses some. The data contain around 60,000 clones, under 90% of them singletons. Note on this clone: One junction end does not reproduce the germline sequence, and a read error may be involved.

The CDR3 length is 12 residues. From germline, CDR1 is LNHDA and CDR2 SQIVND (reference sequence). The V and J genes are TRBV19 and TRBJ2-3, with 8 bases aligning to TRBD1. This TCR came from an adult woman with latent tuberculosis. The sequencing input was CD1b-GMM tetramer-negative cells sorted from PBMCs. CDR3 amino acids: CASSDQGARSHF. The CDR3 region has the DNA TGTGCCAGTAGCGACCAGGGGGCCCGATCTCATTTT.